Listed below are T cell receptor beta chains from one sample, sequenced in a study of blood T cell repertoires in COVID-19. Measured with immunoSEQ multiplex PCR; TCRdb has only the in-frame clones, and not every one. The sample has nearly 95,000 clones; roughly 85% are singletons. Sequenced material: peripheral blood. The receptor source for this set is a human donor in a cohort sampled during active COVID-19. Each CDR3 is given with its conserved first and last residue. The D gene is left open where the match is weak. Rows may omit the clone size; those that give it use once, few, many or a size class.

D | J | V | size | CDR3
- | TRBJ2-1 | TRBV2 | - | CASSFNGISYNEQFF
TRBD1 | TRBJ1-3 | TRBV28 | - | CASISGGSGNTIYF
- | TRBJ2-3 | TRBV12-5 | - | CASGATDTQYF
TRBD1 | TRBJ1-6 | TRBV18 | - | CASLRDRDGPLHF
- | TRBJ2-5 | TRBV19 | - | CASSARGQGTQYF
TRBD2 | TRBJ2-1 | TRBV6-1 | - | CASSEDRLLAGGFNEQFF
TRBD2 | TRBJ2-1 | TRBV7-2 | - | CASSLRLAGGYNEQFF
TRBD1 | TRBJ1-1 | TRBV5-4 | - | CASSLGTGGYTEAFF
TRBD1 | TRBJ1-2 | TRBV2 | - | CASTRGTVNYGYTF
- | TRBJ2-5 | TRBV5-4 | - | CASSLRTAGRETQYF
- | TRBJ1-3 | TRBV9 | - | CASSVAGGRAGNTIYF
- | TRBJ2-3 | TRBV5-1 | - | CASSWELGSDTQYF
TRBD1 | TRBJ1-4 | TRBV27 | once | CASLTRWTGRRGTNEKLFF
TRBD1 | TRBJ1-1 | TRBV7-6 | - | CASSLAGGQGNTEAFF
- | TRBJ1-2 | TRBV12-3/TRBV12-4 | - | CASSFGGAQGYTF
- | TRBJ2-2 | TRBV19 | - | CASRGSAASTGELFF
- | TRBJ1-5 | TRBV2 | once | CATGGDSNQPQHF
TRBD1 | TRBJ2-7 | TRBV23-1 | - | CASSQGQGYSYEQYF
TRBD1 | TRBJ1-5 | TRBV28 | - | CASRSEPHSTGEQPQHF
TRBD2 | TRBJ2-7 | TRBV9 | - | CASSAGTSGEQYF
- | TRBJ2-2 | TRBV12-3/TRBV12-4 | few | CASSRYTGELFF
- | TRBJ1-1 | TRBV28 | - | CASIRGGVGTEAFF
- | TRBJ2-7 | TRBV3-1/TRBV3-2 | - | CASSQLTGLYYEQYF
TRBD1 | TRBJ2-1 | TRBV19 | few | CASSTLPGQGYNEQFF
- | TRBJ2-3 | TRBV24-1 | - | CATRGTDTVDTQYF
- | TRBJ2-7 | TRBV7-9 | few | CASSPTPYEQYF
- | TRBJ2-1 | TRBV2 | - | CASRTRGPRYNEQFF
- | TRBJ2-3 | TRBV19 | - | CASRGDTQYF
TRBD2 | TRBJ2-5 | TRBV3-1/TRBV3-2 | - | CASSQGGRRWGETQYF
- | TRBJ2-7 | TRBV10-3 | - | CAITQTIAHEQYF
TRBD2 | TRBJ2-1 | TRBV7-6 | - | CASSLAGTTYNEQFF
- | TRBJ1-1 | TRBV28 | - | CASSSSPRHTEAFF
- | TRBJ1-3 | TRBV6-1 | - | CASSESRDWGNTIYF
TRBD2 | TRBJ2-1 | TRBV28 | - | CASSLYLREGHNEQFF
- | TRBJ1-5 | TRBV6-5 | - | CASRRWGDQPQHF
- | TRBJ2-3 | TRBV20-1 | - | CSASADSTLTDTQYF
TRBD1 | TRBJ1-3 | TRBV11-2 | - | CASTSGQSSGNTIYF
- | TRBJ2-1 | TRBV4-1 | once | CASSQEVAVLPGNEQFF
TRBD2 | TRBJ2-1 | TRBV3-1/TRBV3-2 | - | CASSQAFGLAGINEQFF
- | TRBJ1-5 | TRBV7-9 | - | CASSLYGEGQPQHF
- | TRBJ1-6 | TRBV6-5 | - | CASTPTTNSPLHF
- | TRBJ1-1 | TRBV6-1 | - | CASSEAGDTEAFF
- | TRBJ1-2 | TRBV19 | - | CASSIRGNYGYTF
TRBD2 | TRBJ2-1 | TRBV5-8 | few | CASSLLAGVSNEQFF
- | TRBJ2-1 | TRBV18 | - | CASSGGLQYNEQFF
TRBD1 | TRBJ2-7 | TRBV3-1/TRBV3-2 | - | CASRPYRGAGEQYF
- | TRBJ2-5 | TRBV7-3 | - | CASSPQGQETQYF
TRBD1 | TRBJ2-3 | TRBV2 | - | CASSTTGLSTDTQYF
- | TRBJ1-1 | TRBV5-5 | - | CASSGGGRVEAFF
- | TRBJ2-1 | TRBV28 | - | CASKRYNEQFF
TRBD1 | TRBJ2-2 | TRBV11-3 | - | CASSQRTGGQTGELFF